The 15 T cell receptor beta chains in this list originate from one sample, sequenced in a study of T cells after yellow fever vaccination. Using its own MiXCR run on the 5' RACE reads, TCRdb lists one record per CDR3 protein. There are some 240,000 distinct CDR3 sequences in the sample; approximately 3.8% occur only once, and under 20% lies in the top ten. The sample in question was PBMCs, obtained 15 days after the yellow fever booster vaccination. All receptors derive from a man aged 18 to 30 who received the YFV17D yellow fever vaccine.

This clonotype was detected ten times or more. This rearrangement joins TRBV6-5 to TRBJ2-3; unclear D gene. Germline lookup yields CDR1 MNHEY and CDR2 SVGAGI. There are 12 residues in the CDR3. Trimming took off 5 bases at V and 4 bases at J, with 7 bases between the two ends. CDR3 residues: CASSPSSDTQYF. Here the CDR3 DNA reads TGTGCCAGCAGTCCATCCTCAGATACGCAGTATTTT.

This clonotype was observed at least ten times. The V call is TRBV5-1, the J call TRBJ2-3; TRBD1 aligns across 8 bases. CDR1 is SGHRS and CDR2 is YFSETQ in the germline V gene. The ends lost 2 bases at V and 7 bases at J; junction bases unmatched: 9. This CDR3 region has 15 residues. CDR3 protein: CASSLRTGFWNTQYF. The CDR3 nucleotides are TGCGCCAGCAGCTTACGGACAGGGTTCTGGAATACGCAGTATTTT.

The CDR3 DNA sequence: TGCAGTGCTAGAGAGGGGGGTCCTAGCTCCTACGAGCAGTACTTC. Translation gives CSAREGGPSSYEQYF. The genes are TRBV20-1 and TRBJ2-7, with D maybe TRBD2 (6 bases). Germline V gene data show CDR1 as DFQATT and CDR2 as SNEGSKA (reference sequence). The V and J ends lost 0 bases and 0 bases respectively, with 12 bases between them. This CDR3 region has 15 residues.

This clonotype was recorded at least ten times. The chain uses TRBV7-2 and TRBJ2-3; D is undetermined. Germline V gene lookup returns CDR1 SGHTA and CDR2 FQGNSA. With 3 bases removed from V and 14 bases from J, the gap between germline ends came to 15 bases. CDR3 size: 12 residues. CDR3 amino acids: CASSFYGRSPYF. The CDR3 DNA is TGTGCCAGCAGCTTTTATGGGCGGTCACCGTATTTT.

This clonotype has a count of ten or more. The chain carries TRBV5-1 and TRBJ2-5; TRBD1 might be the D (5 bases). Trimming shortened V by 0 bases and J by 5 bases, and 14 bases separated the two germline ends. Germline CDR1 is SGHRS and CDR2 is YFSETQ. The CDR3 has 15 amino acids. The CDR3 region is CASSLALQGAETQYF. DNA for the CDR3: TGCGCCAGCAGCTTGGCCCTCCAGGGCGCCGAGACCCAGTACTTC.

This clonotype was observed many times. This chain links TRBV7-2 with TRBJ2-3; TRBD2 aligns across 7 bases. Per germline, CDR1 SGHTA and CDR2 FQGNSA. CDR3 length: 16 residues. Germline trimming cut 2 bases from V and 0 bases from J; bases unmatched to any gene: 5. The chain's CDR3 is CASSLFGRGSTDTQYF. The CDR3 nucleotides read TGTGCCAGCAGCTTATTCGGGCGGGGGAGCACAGATACGCAGTATTTT.

This clonotype was detected ten times or more. The rearrangement joins TRBV6-5 to TRBJ2-7; 7 positions match TRBD1. V dropped 3 bases and J dropped 3; count of bases not matched to a gene: 8. Germline assignment: CDR1 MNHEY and CDR2 SVGAGI. The CDR3 contains 15 residues. In DNA, the CDR3 is TGTGCCAGCAGTTATCGCCTAGGGACAGTCTACGAGCAGTACTTC. This gives the protein CASSYRLGTVYEQYF.

This clonotype was seen only a few times. The J gene is TRBJ1-5, the V gene TRBV15; D is uncertain. V lost 3 bases to trimming and J lost 5 bases, with 8 bases between them. The CDR3 sequence is 13 residues long. Germline V CDR1 and CDR2: LNHNV, YYDKDF (reference sequence). The CDR3 spells CATSRVSYQPQHF. The CDR3 nucleotides read TGTGCCACCAGCAGGGTCAGTTATCAGCCCCAGCATTTT.

This clonotype was seen ten or more times. The V and J genes are TRBV5-5 and TRBJ2-7; TRBD1 aligns across 9 bases. This CDR3 is 13 amino acids long. CDR1 and CDR2 (germline): SGHKS, YYEKEE (reference sequence). The trim removed 2 bases at V and 6 bases at J, leaving 3 bases unmatched. The CDR3 sequence: CASSFLGQGEQYV. CDR3 nucleotide sequence: TGTGCCAGCAGCTTTCTGGGACAGGGCGAGCAGTACGTC.

This clonotype was recorded many times. The J gene is TRBJ1-1, the V gene TRBV12-3 or TRBV12-4; D unclear. The CDR3 has 14 residues. The V gene lost 3 bases and the J gene lost 3 bases, with 11 bases spanning the gap. The CDR3 region is CASSFPGVDTEAFF. The CDR3 bases are TGTGCCAGCAGTTTTCCAGGAGTCGACACTGAAGCTTTCTTT.

This clonotype was observed many times. The chain recombines TRBV20-1 with TRBJ1-1, with D possibly TRBD1 on 6 matching bases. CDR1 DFQATT and CDR2 SNEGSKA come from the germline V gene (reference sequence). V dropped 6 bases and J dropped 5 bases, with 19 bases sitting between them. The CDR3 runs 14 residues. This CDR3 is CSANRAEGGTEAFF. The CDR3 DNA sequence: TGCAGTGCGAACCGTGCGGAGGGGGGAACTGAAGCTTTCTTT.

There are many counts of this clonotype. The J gene is TRBJ1-6, the V gene TRBV10-3; TRBD1 might be the D (5 bases). Trimming shortened V by 3 bases and J by 7 bases, and 10 bases separated the two germline ends. The CDR3 runs 14 residues. Per germline, CDR1 ENHRY and CDR2 SYGVKD. The CDR3 protein is CAISDRAGNSPLHF. For the CDR3, the DNA is TGTGCCATCAGTGACAGGGCAGGCAATTCACCCCTCCACTTT.

This clonotype was seen a handful of times. This chain links TRBV4-2 with TRBJ2-7, with 8 positions matching TRBD2. V lost 0 bases to trimming and J lost 3 bases; unmatched junction nucleotides: 10. The germline CDR1 and CDR2 sequences are LGHNA and YNFKEQ. This CDR3 spans 17 amino acids. This CDR3 reads CASSQEVGGGQNYEQYF. The CDR3 nucleotides read TGTGCCAGCAGCCAAGAAGTGGGCGGGGGGCAAAACTACGAGCAGTACTTC.

This clonotype has a count of ten or more. The chain links TRBV2 to TRBJ1-5, with D perhaps matching TRBD1 (5 bases). The ends were cut back, 7 bases at V and 13 bases at J, with 17 bases in the middle. Germline V gene lookup returns CDR1 SNHLY and CDR2 FYNNEI. The CDR3 has 12 residues. The DNA of the CDR3 is TGTGCCAGCACCGACACAGGATGGACTCAGCATTTT. Protein product: CASTDTGWTQHF.

This clonotype was observed many times. The V call is TRBV20-1, the J call TRBJ1-6; D is perhaps TRBD1 (6 bases). This CDR3 has 15 residues. Germline CDR1 reads DFQATT; CDR2 reads SNEGSKA (reference sequence). V shed 3 bases and J shed 7 bases, with 16 bases lying between them. The CDR3 nucleotides are TGCAGTGCTAGTGACAGGCGCAAAGGAAATTCACCCCTCCACTTT. It translates to CSASDRRKGNSPLHF.